The 3 T cell receptor beta chains below all came from one sample that was sequenced in a study of blood T cell repertoires in COVID-19. Some clones are missing from TCRdb's copy, which holds only in-frame ones; the method was immunoSEQ multiplex PCR. The sample records approximately 100,000 clones, 82% being singletons. Sequenced: peripheral blood. The receptor set was obtained from an older man with active or convalescent COVID-19.

J is TRBJ1-1 and V is TRBV6-5, with 7 bases fitting TRBD1. The germline V gene encodes CDR1 MNHEY and CDR2 SVGAGI. This CDR3 is built from 16 residues. With V trimmed by 4 bases and J by 0 bases, 8 bases remained unmatched. CDR3 sequence (DNA): TGTGCCAGCAGTTCGACGACAGGGCGGATGAACACTGAAGCTTTCTTT. It translates to CASSSTTGRMNTEAFF.

The rearrangement uses TRBV10-2 and TRBJ2-1, with 7 positions matching TRBD2. Germline V lookup: CDR1 WSHSY, CDR2 SAAADI. The CDR3 consists of 15 residues. V shed 2 bases, J shed 15 bases, and the junction held 16 bases outside the gene matches. The CDR3 protein is CASSETAGKMGSMFF. CDR3 sequence (DNA): TGCGCCAGCAGTGAGACAGCGGGGAAAATGGGGAGCATGTTCTTC.

The chain links TRBV24-1 to TRBJ1-5; a weak D match, TRBD1 (6 bases). CDR1 and CDR2 (germline): KGHDR, SFDVKD. This CDR3 has 16 residues. V lost 10 bases to trimming and J lost 0 bases, with 18 bases between them. The chain's CDR3 is CATEPGHCNSNQPQHF. Here the CDR3 DNA reads TGTGCCACAGAACCGGGACATTGTAATAGCAATCAGCCCCAGCATTTT.